Below are 5 T cell receptor beta chains sequenced from a single sample in a study of blood T cell repertoires in COVID-19. Generated by immunoSEQ multiplex PCR, the TCRdb table keeps only in-frame clones and is missing some. The repertoire has a few hundred thousand clones, approximately 90% of them found once; the top ten carry approximately 2%. The specimen was PBMCs or T cells enriched from blood (not recorded which). The receptors here all came from an older woman in a cohort exposed to, infected with or recovered from COVID-19 (not recorded which).

V usage is TRBV7-9 and J usage is TRBJ2-1; 7 bases are a match to TRBD1. Germline values: CDR1 SEHNR, CDR2 FQNEAQ (reference sequence). V dropped 3 bases and J dropped 0; count of bases not matched to a gene: 5. The CDR3 runs 16 residues. CDR3 sequence (DNA): TGTGCCAGCAGCTTCAGACAGGGCAGCTCCTACAATGAGCAGTTCTTC. Protein: CASSFRQGSSYNEQFF.

In its sample, this clone was seen once. V is TRBV28 and J is TRBJ2-1; 13 nucleotides align to TRBD2. CDR1 and CDR2 (germline): MDHEN, SYDVKM. V lost 6 bases, J lost 10 bases, and 6 bases stayed unmatched. The CDR3 runs to 14 residues. The CDR3 loop reads CASSQTSGRLEQFF. Here the CDR3 DNA reads TGTGCCAGCAGCCAGACTAGCGGGAGGCTCGAGCAGTTCTTC.

The chain joins TRBV5-1 to TRBJ1-2; D uncertain. V was cut by 4 bases and J by 5 bases, with 15 bases left in between. Germline values: CDR1 SGHRS, CDR2 YFSETQ. The CDR3 has 14 amino acids. In DNA, the CDR3 is TGCGCCAGCAGCAGCCGGCCGGGTGCTTATGGCTACACCTTC. This encodes CASSSRPGAYGYTF.

The chain is built from TRBV18 and TRBJ2-2, with 8 bases lining up with TRBD2. Germline assignment: CDR1 KGHSH and CDR2 LQKENI. The CDR3 is 19 amino acids. The junction had 12 bases not matched to a gene; V was cut back by 3 bases and J by 0 bases. The CDR3 reads CASSPGLAAYASNTGELFF. CDR3 DNA: TGTGCCAGCTCACCCGGACTAGCAGCTTACGCTTCGAACACCGGGGAGCTGTTTTTT.

J is TRBJ2-3 and V is TRBV28; 12 nucleotides align to TRBD2. This CDR3 has 17 residues. The junction had 11 bases not matched to a gene; V was cut back by 6 bases and J by 4 bases. The germline gives CDR1 MDHEN, CDR2 SYDVKM. The CDR3 is CASSQGLAGKVADTQYF. Here the CDR3 DNA reads TGTGCCAGCAGCCAAGGACTAGCGGGAAAAGTGGCAGATACGCAGTATTTT.